This T cell receptor (beta chain) was identified during a study of T cells in Graves' hyperthyroidism and ophthalmopathy. Researchers amplified the TCR beta CDR3 regions from RNA transcripts. First-round RT-PCR of the TCR CDR3 relied on the HTBI primer set. TCRdb called the multiplex PCR reads again in MiXCR, with one record for every CDR3 protein. The table lists around 700,000 distinct CDR3 sequences, under 45% of them singletons. The source material was blood. The TCR sequence derives from a woman in her thirties or forties with Graves' hyperthyroidism.

DNA for the CDR3: TGTGCCAGCAGCTTGTTAGGGGGAGGTACCCAGTACTTC. Its protein is CASSLLGGGTQYF. This chain connects TRBV5-4 to TRBJ2-5; D may correspond to TRBD1 or TRBD2 (6 bases each). The CDR3 is 13 residues long. The V and J ends lost 1 base and 8 bases respectively, with 12 bases between them. CDR1 is SGHNT and CDR2 is YYREEE in the germline V gene (reference sequence).